This TCR beta chain emerged from a study of T cell responses to AZD1222 COVID-19 vaccine. General study findings and limits: Spike-wide coverage was observed for vaccine-associated CD4 TCRs, with dominant responses at 160-218 and 743-854.

Deletions cut 1 base from V and 1 base from J, with 9 bases between. The CDR3 consists of 15 residues. The germline V gene has CDR1 SGHNT and CDR2 YYREEE (reference sequence). TCRdb's copy holds only in-frame clones and misses some; the assay was immunoSEQ multiplex PCR. This sample carries 130,000 to 150,000 clones, just over 85% of them seen once, and the ten largest clones take less than 6%. Points on this clone: Antigen specificity is unknown.

The clonotype originates from an adult who received the AZD1222 COVID-19 vaccine. The chain uses TRBV5-4 and TRBJ2-1; the D is unclear. This material consisted of peripheral blood, taken 28 days after the second AZD1222 dose. CDR3 sequence reads: CASSLTPGSYNEQFF. CDR3 bases: TGTGCCAGCAGCTTGACTCCGGGTTCCTACAATGAGCAGTTCTTC.